A selection of T cell receptor beta chains follows, all from one sample in a study of T cells in Graves' hyperthyroidism and ophthalmopathy. In TCRdb, the multiplex PCR reads were re-called with MiXCR into one record per CDR3 protein. This table has about 49,000 distinct CDR3 sequences, roughly 50% appearing once. Sequencing was performed on peripheral blood or thyroid tissue (not recorded which). All receptors derive from a man in his late teens or twenties with Graves' hyperthyroidism. Each CDR3 is given with its conserved first and last residue. A D gene is named only where the DNA matches it firmly. Clone size is stated in some rows and not others, as once, few, many or a class when expanded.

cdr3_aa cdr3_nt clone_size d_call j_call v_call
CASSHGRDRVDSTGNEKLFF TGCGCCAGCAGCCACGGCCGGGACAGGGTCGATTCTACGGGAAATGAAAAACTGTTTTTT - TRBD1 TRBJ1-4 TRBV4-1
CASSFSGRLIFAEAFF TGTGCCAGCAGTTTTTCCGGGCGATTAATCTTCGCTGAAGCTTTCTTT many - TRBJ1-1 TRBV28
CACKGRANTEAFF TGTGCCTGCAAGGGGAGGGCGAACACTGAAGCTTTCTTT once - TRBJ1-1 TRBV2
CASSPRGGQPQHF TGTGCCAGCAGCCCCCGGGGGGGTCAGCCCCAGCATTTT many - TRBJ1-5 TRBV12-3/TRBV12-4
CASSPPTAGYTGELSF TGTGCCAGCTCACCACCGACCGCCGGGTACACCGGGGAGCTGTCTTTT - - TRBJ2-2 TRBV18
CASSRDGGTANYGYTF TGTGCCAGCAGCCGAGACGGAGGGACAGCAAACTATGGCTACACCTTC - TRBD1 TRBJ1-2 TRBV12-3/TRBV12-4
CASSARGGCHGYTF TGTGCCAGCAGTGCCCGGGGAGGGTGTCATGGCTACACCTTC - - TRBJ1-2 TRBV6-1
CSAGLADHYEQYF TGCAGTGCAGGACTAGCGGACCACTACGAGCAGTACTTC - TRBD2 TRBJ2-7 TRBV20-1
CASSVRDGNSPLHF TGTGCCAGTAGTGTCCGGGACGGAAATTCACCCCTCCACTTT - - TRBJ1-6 TRBV19
CASSVGTGHGYTF TGTGCCAGCAGCGTGGGGACAGGCCATGGCTACACCTTC - TRBD1 TRBJ1-2 TRBV9
CSAARLAGSYEQYF TGCAGTGCTGCAAGACTAGCGGGCTCCTACGAGCAGTACTTC - TRBD2 TRBJ2-7 TRBV20-1
CASSLGFGENQPQHF TGCGCCAGCAGCTTGGGGTTTGGAGAAAATCAGCCCCAGCATTTT - - TRBJ1-5 TRBV5-1
CAIRSGSGPGETQYF TGTGCCATCAGATCAGGGTCCGGGCCGGGGGAGACCCAGTACTTC many - TRBJ2-5 TRBV10-3
CASRDRSETQYF TGTGCCAGCAGGGACAGGAGTGAGACCCAGTACTTC once TRBD1 TRBJ2-5 TRBV7-2